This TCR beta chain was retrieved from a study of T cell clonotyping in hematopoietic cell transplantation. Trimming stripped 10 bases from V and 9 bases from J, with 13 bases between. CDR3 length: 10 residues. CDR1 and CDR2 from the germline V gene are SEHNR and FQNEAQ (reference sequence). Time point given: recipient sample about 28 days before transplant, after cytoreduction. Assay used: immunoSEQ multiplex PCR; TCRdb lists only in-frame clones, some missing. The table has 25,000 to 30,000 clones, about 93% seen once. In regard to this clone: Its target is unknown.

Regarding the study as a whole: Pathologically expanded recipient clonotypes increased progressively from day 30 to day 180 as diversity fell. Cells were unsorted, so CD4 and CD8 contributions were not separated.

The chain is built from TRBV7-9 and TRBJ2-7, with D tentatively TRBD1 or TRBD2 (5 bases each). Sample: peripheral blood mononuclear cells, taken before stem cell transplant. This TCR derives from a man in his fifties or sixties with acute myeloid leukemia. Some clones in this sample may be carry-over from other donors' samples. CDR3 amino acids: CATKPGRQYF. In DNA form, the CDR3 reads TGTGCCACCAAGCCGGGGCGGCAGTACTTC.